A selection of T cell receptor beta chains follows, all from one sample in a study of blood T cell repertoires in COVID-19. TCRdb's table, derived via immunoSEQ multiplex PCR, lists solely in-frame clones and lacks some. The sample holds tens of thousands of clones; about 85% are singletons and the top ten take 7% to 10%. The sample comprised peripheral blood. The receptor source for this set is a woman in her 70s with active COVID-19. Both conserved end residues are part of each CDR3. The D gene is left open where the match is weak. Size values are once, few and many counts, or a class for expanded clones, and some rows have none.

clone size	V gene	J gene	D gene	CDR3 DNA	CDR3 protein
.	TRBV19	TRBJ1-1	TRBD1	TGTGCCAGTAATAAGGCGGGACAGGGAGGAAACACTGAAGCTTTCTTT	CASNKAGQGGNTEAFF
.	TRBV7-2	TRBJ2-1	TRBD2	TGTGCCAGCAGGAAGACTAGCGGGAGTAATGAGCAGTTCTTC	CASRKTSGSNEQFF
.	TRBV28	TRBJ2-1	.	TGTGCCAGTCGCGGGCTAGCGTACAATGAGCAGTTCTTC	CASRGLAYNEQFF
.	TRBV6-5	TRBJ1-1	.	TGTGCCAGCAGTCCCAGGCTGAACACTGAAGCTTTCTTT	CASSPRLNTEAFF
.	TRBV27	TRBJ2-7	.	TGTGCCAGCAGTTCCCCCCGGAGGGGCCTCTACGAGCAGTACTTC	CASSSPRRGLYEQYF
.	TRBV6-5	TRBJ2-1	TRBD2	TGTGCCAGCAGGCCCCTAGCGGGGTACAATGAGCAGTTCTTC	CASRPLAGYNEQFF
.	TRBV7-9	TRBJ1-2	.	TGTGCCAGCAGCCCAAGGGGCTATGGCTACACCTTC	CASSPRGYGYTF
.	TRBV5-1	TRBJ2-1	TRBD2	TGCGCCAGCAGCTCCGAGGGACTAGGGGATGAGCAGTTCTTC	CASSSEGLGDEQFF
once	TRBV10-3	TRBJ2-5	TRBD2	TGTGCCATCAGTGAGTCTGGACTAGCGGGGGGTTTTAAAGAGACCCAGTACTTC	CAISESGLAGGFKETQYF
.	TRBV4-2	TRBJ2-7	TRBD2	TGTGCCAGCAGCCAGGGATTATCCGGGACTAGCTACGAGCAGTACTTC	CASSQGLSGTSYEQYF
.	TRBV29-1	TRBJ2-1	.	TGCAGCGTTGTGAGAGGGGGGGTTTTTAGGAATGAGCAGTTCTTC	CSVVRGGVFRNEQFF
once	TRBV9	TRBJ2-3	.	TGTGCCAGCAGCGTAGTAGCGGCACCGAACACAGATACGCAGTATTTT	CASSVVAAPNTDTQYF
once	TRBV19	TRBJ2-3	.	TGTGCCAGTAGTATTGGGCAGCCCCGCACAGATACGCAGTATTTT	CASSIGQPRTDTQYF
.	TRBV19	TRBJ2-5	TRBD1	TGTGCCAGTAGTATCGATCCCCCCTCCGGGACAGGGCTAGAGACCCAGTACTTC	CASSIDPPSGTGLETQYF
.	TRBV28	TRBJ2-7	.	TGTGCCAGCAGACCCTCGGGGTTCTACGAGCAGTACTTC	CASRPSGFYEQYF
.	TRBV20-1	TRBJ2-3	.	TGCAGTGCTAGTGGGTCCGACTTCCCGGGGGCAGATACGCAGTATTTT	CSASGSDFPGADTQYF
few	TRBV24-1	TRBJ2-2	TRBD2	TGTGCCACCAGTGATCGGGTTAGCGGGTACACCGGGGAGCTGTTTTTT	CATSDRVSGYTGELFF
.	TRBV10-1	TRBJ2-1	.	TGCGCCAGCAGTGGCCTAGGCCTCAATGAGCAGTTCTTC	CASSGLGLNEQFF
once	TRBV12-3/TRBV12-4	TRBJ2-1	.	TGTGCCAGCAGTTTTCGGTACAATGAGCAGTTCTTC	CASSFRYNEQFF
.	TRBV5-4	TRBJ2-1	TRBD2	TGTGCCAGCAGCTTGGAACTAGCGGTTGGGGATGAGCAGTTCTTC	CASSLELAVGDEQFF
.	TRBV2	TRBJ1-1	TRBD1	TGTGCCAGTCGTGGACAGGGGGCTCCGAACACTGAAGCTTTCTTT	CASRGQGAPNTEAFF
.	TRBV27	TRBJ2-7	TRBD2	TGTGCCAGCAGTTTACCGCCGGGGGGACGGGGCTACGAGCAGTACTTC	CASSLPPGGRGYEQYF
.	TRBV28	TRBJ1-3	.	TGTGCCAGCAGTCTTCAGGTTCGCTCTGGAAACACCATATATTTT	CASSLQVRSGNTIYF
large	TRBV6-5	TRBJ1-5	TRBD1	TGTGCCAGCAGTCCGACAGGGACAAGCCAGCCCCAGCATTTT	CASSPTGTSQPQHF
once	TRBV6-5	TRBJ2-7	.	TGTGCCAGCAGGGCAGGGAACGGGTACGAGCAGTACTTC	CASRAGNGYEQYF
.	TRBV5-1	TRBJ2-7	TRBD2	TGCGCCAGCAGCTACCGACTAGCGGGAATCTACGAGCAGTACTTC	CASSYRLAGIYEQYF
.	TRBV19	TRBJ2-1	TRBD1	TGTGCCAGTAGTATGGCCGGGACAGGGACGTCTGAGCAGTTCTTC	CASSMAGTGTSEQFF
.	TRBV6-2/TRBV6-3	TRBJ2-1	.	TGTGCCAGCAGTCCCGGGAGAAGTTCTGAGCAGTTCTTC	CASSPGRSSEQFF
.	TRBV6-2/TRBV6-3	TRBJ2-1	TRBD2	TGTGCCAGCAGTTACCGTTTAGCGGGCGACAATGAGCAGTTCTTC	CASSYRLAGDNEQFF
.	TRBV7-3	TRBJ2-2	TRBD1	TGTGCCAGCAACTTTATTGGACAGGGGGCGAGGGAGCTGTTTTTT	CASNFIGQGARELFF
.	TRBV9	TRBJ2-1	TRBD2	TGTGCCAGCAGCGTAGAAGGGACTAGCGGGACCAACTCCTACAATGAGCAGTTCTTC	CASSVEGTSGTNSYNEQFF
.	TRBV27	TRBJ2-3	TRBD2	TGTGCCAGCAGTCTAGCGGGGAACACAGATACGCAGTATTTT	CASSLAGNTDTQYF
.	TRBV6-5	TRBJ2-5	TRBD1	TGTGCCAGCAGTTCGGCACAGGGGGACGGGGAGACCCAGTACTTC	CASSSAQGDGETQYF
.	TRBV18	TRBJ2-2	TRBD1	TGTGCCAGCTCACAAAGAGGACAGGGATGGACCGGGGAGCTGTTTTTT	CASSQRGQGWTGELFF
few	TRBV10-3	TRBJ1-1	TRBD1	TGTGCCATCTGGGATATGGGGCCGAGGACAGGGATGAACACTGAAGCTTTCTTT	CAIWDMGPRTGMNTEAFF
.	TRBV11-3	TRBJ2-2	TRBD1	TGTGCCAGCAGCCCAGGACAGGGCTACACCGGGGAGCTGTTTTTT	CASSPGQGYTGELFF
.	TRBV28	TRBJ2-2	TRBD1	TGTGCCAGCAGTTGGGGGACAGCGAACACCGGGGAGCTGTTTTTT	CASSWGTANTGELFF
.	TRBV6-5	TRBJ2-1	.	TGTGCCACCCAAAGACAGGTTGTAAATGAGCAGTTCTTC	CATQRQVVNEQFF
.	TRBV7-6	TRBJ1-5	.	TGTGCCAGCAGCTCACACGGAGAAACGGGGCAGCCCCAGCATTTT	CASSSHGETGQPQHF
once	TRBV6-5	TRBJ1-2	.	TGTGCCAGCAGTTACTATTCGGGAAAAGGCTACACCTTC	CASSYYSGKGYTF